The present entry profiles one T cell receptor beta chain with its context. This clone appeared a few times. There is no known antigen for this receptor. Per-base qualities were not stored, and no clone one base away is much larger. TCRbeta CDR3 regions were amplified from genomic DNA using the immunoSEQ Assay, a bias-controlled multiplex PCR. As for the original processing: Within the assay, amplification of reference gene primers was used to estimate how many nucleated cells each sample contained. To quantify the absolute abundance of each unique TCRbeta CDR3 rearrangement, sequence reads were collapsed and filtered. For each sample, productive Simpson clonality was calculated as the square root of Simpson's diversity index across productive rearrangements. TCRdb holds this immuneACCESS table with in-frame rearrangements only. Some clones are missing; in checked studies, unresolved V genes explain under half, and the rest has no known cause. From that table come the V and J calls and clone size; the DNA was used to work out D and trimming. The sample profile shows 150,000 to 200,000 clones; 80% to 90% of them were found once. The ten largest clonotypes hold around 1.9% of the sample.

Another Seattle source contributed samples from volunteer blood donors who had recovered from COVID-19. The collaborating institutions used their own protocols to collect whole blood in K2EDTA tubes. For TCRbeta analysis, collaborator samples were shipped as frozen whole blood, as isolated PBMCs, or as DNA extracted from either sample type. The data belong to a study of blood T cell repertoires in COVID-19 (dated by TCRdb to about 2020). Regarding the study in general: Samples from collaborators originated in the United States, Italy and Spain and spanned both the acute and convalescent phases of COVID-19. The prospective study material was composed of cDNA or gDNA derived from T cells, B-cell-depleted T cells, or PBMCs. Subjects who had been exposed to COVID-19, were actively infected with it, or had recovered from it provided the deeply sampled blood TCRbeta repertoires that made up the dataset. The repertoires were released in a freely available public database intended as a resource for research on the immune response to SARS-CoV-2. The samples were drawn from the first 160 participants of the ongoing ImmuneRACE study and from 950 to 1,500 subjects provided by 6 global collaborators. A de-identified subject ID, COVID-19 status, age in years and sex were almost always included in the sample metadata. Where HLA class I and class II types were available, the types were taken from metadata supplied by the sample provider, not from assay-based typing.

General findings and caveats noted by the study authors: The quantity of clinical and demographic metadata differed by source and by participant and was supplied without curation.

Counted from cysteine to phenylalanine, this CDR3 has 16 amino acids. Of all the DNA, just the CDR3 is kept, 48 bases in frame from base 1. The germline V gene (reference sequence) supplies CDR1 LNHDA and CDR2 SQIVND. V is reduced by 6 bases and J by 1 base, leaving a spacing of 16 bases between them. This receptor chain uses TRBV19 and TRBJ1-5; a tentative D call is TRBD1 (6 bases match). The sequence was collected from a man between 18 and 29 years old who had recovered from COVID-19. Sequencing was done on a sample of peripheral blood. CDR3 sequence: CASSPRGGGSNQPQHF. The sequenced DNA: TGTGCCAGTAGCCCTCGGGGGGGCGGGAGCAATCAGCCCCAGCATTTT. Where the CDR3 stops, the reference TRBV19 and TRBJ1-5 genes take over; the full variable domain is DGGITQSPKYLFRKEGQNVTLSCEQNLNHDAMYWYRQDPGQGLRLIYYSQIVNDFQKGDIAEGYSVSREKKESFPLTVTSAQKNPTAFYLCASSPRGGGSNQPQHFGDGTRLSIL.